These 27 T cell receptor beta chains were sequenced from one sample in a study of neurological immune-mediated disorders. TCRdb re-called the 5' RACE reads through MiXCR, storing one row per CDR3 protein. This sample has about 76,000 distinct CDR3 sequences, with more than 15% found just once. Sequencing was done on a sample of PBMCs. Source of these receptors: a woman between 40 and 50 years old in good health.

This clonotype occurred a few times. V gene TRBV12-3 or TRBV12-4 combines with J gene TRBJ1-5; D not certain. This CDR3 has 14 residues. The germline V and J ends were trimmed by 2 bases and 4 bases, with 9 bases remaining between them. The CDR3 DNA follows: TGTGCCAGCAGTTTATCCAGTCCGAATCAGCCCCAGCATTTT. This encodes CASSLSSPNQPQHF.

At least ten counts were recorded for this clonotype. The V call is TRBV28, the J call TRBJ2-3; D perhaps matches TRBD2 (6 bases). The ends were cut back, 2 bases at V and 2 bases at J, with 14 bases in the middle. The CDR3 loop spans 16 amino acids. The germline gives CDR1 MDHEN, CDR2 SYDVKM. CDR3 in amino acids: CASSLAWAGSTDTQYF. The DNA of the CDR3 is TGTGCCAGCAGTTTAGCATGGGCGGGGTCCACAGATACGCAGTATTTT.

In its sample, this clonotype was seen many times. The chain carries TRBV5-1 and TRBJ2-7, with TRBD2 matching over 13 bases. Germline CDR1 reads SGHRS; CDR2 reads YFSETQ. V was clipped by 3 bases and J by 4 bases; unmatched bases: 4. This CDR3 has 15 amino acids. CDR3: CASSSGLAGVYEQYF. In DNA, the CDR3 is TGCGCCAGCAGCTCAGGACTAGCGGGGGTATACGAGCAGTACTTC.

This clonotype has ten or more counts. The chain uses TRBV7-8 and TRBJ2-1; TRBD1 matches at 7 bases. Germline V gene data show CDR1 as SGHVS and CDR2 as FQNEAQ. The CDR3 is made up of 15 amino acids. Losses at the gene ends were 1 base for V and 9 bases for J; bases not matched to a gene: 9. This chain's CDR3 is CASSLDGTRDSEQFF. CDR3 DNA: TGTGCCAGCAGCTTAGATGGGACGAGGGACAGTGAGCAGTTCTTC. Filled out from reference TRBV7-8 and TRBJ2-1, the complete variable domain reads GAGVSQSPRYKVAKRGQDVALRCDPISGHVSLFWYQQALGQGPEFLTYFQNEAQLDKSGLPSDRFFAERPEGSVSTLKIQRTQQEDSAVYLCASSLDGTRDSEQFFGPGTRLTVL.

For this clonotype: This could be a read error, since a much larger clone is one nucleotide away. The chain links TRBV5-1 to TRBJ2-5, with unresolved D. The V end was cut by 6 bases, the J end by 3 bases, with 27 bases between. Germline CDR1 reads SGHRS; CDR2 reads YFSETQ. CDR3 length equals 18 residues. CDR3 in DNA: TGCGCCAGCAACGAAAACGACAAGAATGTGGTATTGAAAGAGACCCAGTACTTC. Translated, it gives CASNENDKNVVLKETQYF.

This clonotype was seen many times. The chain couples TRBV4-1 to TRBJ1-2; D unresolved. CDR1 is MGHRA and CDR2 is YSYEKL in the germline V gene. The V end lost 2 bases, the J end lost 2 bases, and 12 bases lay between the germline ends. The CDR3 length is 15 residues. The CDR3 nucleotides read TGCGCCAGCAGCCAATTGACTTCTGGGAACTATGGCTACACCTTC. This gives the protein CASSQLTSGNYGYTF.

This clonotype was recorded many times. The rearrangement joins TRBV5-1 to TRBJ1-2, with 9 bases lining up with TRBD1. The germline V gene has CDR1 SGHRS and CDR2 YFSETQ. The CDR3 totals 15 residues. V shed 3 bases and J 4 bases; nucleotides not matched to a gene: 7. The CDR3 spells CASSSLQGAVYGYTF. As DNA, the CDR3 is TGCGCCAGCAGCTCTCTACAGGGGGCGGTCTATGGCTACACCTTC.

This clonotype was counted many times. CDR3 in DNA: TGTGCCAGCAGCCTTACTGGACAGGGTGAAGCTTTCTTT. It encodes CASSLTGQGEAFF. J is TRBJ1-1 and V is TRBV7-3; 8 positions match TRBD1. Germline-derived CDR1 and CDR2 are SGHTA and FQGTGA. With V trimmed by 5 bases and J by 7 bases, 6 bases remained unmatched. There are 13 residues in the CDR3.

This clonotype was observed at least ten times. The chain links TRBV7-2 to TRBJ2-7; TRBD2 is a possible D gene (5 bases). CDR1 SGHTA and CDR2 FQGNSA come from the germline V gene. Trimming left V 5 bases short and J 6 bases short, with 11 bases between. CDR3 length equals 12 residues. This CDR3 reads CASSNPGSEQYV. Here the CDR3 DNA reads TGTGCCAGCAGCAACCCGGGGAGCGAGCAGTACGTC.

Many counts were recorded for this clonotype. The V call is TRBV28, the J call TRBJ2-1; D not resolved. CDR1 MDHEN and CDR2 SYDVKM come from the germline V gene. There are 14 residues in the CDR3. V lost 3 bases, J lost 5 bases, and 11 bases lay in between. As DNA, the CDR3 is TGTGCCAGCAGTTTGGGCAGGTTTGACAATGAGCAGTTCTTC. It yields the protein CASSLGRFDNEQFF. Drawing the rest from reference TRBV28 and TRBJ2-1, the complete variable domain is DVKVTQSSRYLVKRTGEKVFLECVQDMDHENMFWYRQDPGLGLRLIYFSYDVKMKEKGDIPEGYSVSREKKERFSLILESASTNQTSMYLCASSLGRFDNEQFFGPGTRLTVL.

This clonotype showed up many times. V gene TRBV20-1 combines with J gene TRBJ2-5, with a possible D match to TRBD1 (5 bases). The CDR3 has 15 amino acids. Germline V gene sequence: CDR1 DFQATT, CDR2 SNEGSKA (reference sequence). V was cut by 1 base and J by 5 bases, with 17 bases left in between. CDR3 DNA: TGCAGTGCTAGAGCGGAAGGCAGGGTGGGGGAGACCCAGTACTTC. Its translation is CSARAEGRVGETQYF.

This clonotype was observed at least ten times. The chain employs TRBV12-3 or TRBV12-4 and TRBJ2-3; 8 bases agree with TRBD2. With V trimmed by 3 bases and J by 5 bases, 4 bases remained unmatched. The length of the CDR3 is 14 residues. DNA for the CDR3: TGTGCCAGCAGTTTGCAGCGGGGGAGAGATACGCAGTATTTT. It translates to CASSLQRGRDTQYF.

The CDR3, as DNA: TGTGCCAGCAGCTCATTTGGCGACAGGGGAGATACGCAGTATTTT. This codes for CASSSFGDRGDTQYF. The rearrangement uses TRBV9 and TRBJ2-3, with 8 bases identical to TRBD1. The CDR3 is 15 amino acids. V was pared by 4 bases and J by 5 bases, with 9 bases of the junction left unmatched. Looked up from germline, CDR1 is SGDLS and CDR2 is YYNGEE.

This clonotype was picked up many times. The V gene is TRBV4-1, the J gene TRBJ2-1, with D maybe TRBD1 (5 bases). Trimming pared 2 bases from V and 9 bases from J, leaving 11 bases between. This CDR3 has 13 amino acids. Germline loops: CDR1 MGHRA, CDR2 YSYEKL. The CDR3 sequence is CASSQPREGEQFF. CDR3 DNA: TGCGCCAGCAGCCAACCCAGGGAAGGTGAGCAGTTCTTC.

V is TRBV5-1 and J is TRBJ2-3; 10 bases agree with TRBD2. The CDR3 length is 16 residues. V lost 0 bases, J lost 4 bases, and 5 bases stayed unmatched. CDR1 and CDR2 from the germline V gene are SGHRS and YFSETQ. CDR3 DNA: TGCGCCAGCAGCTTGGCCCCAGCGGGAGGGGCAGATACGCAGTATTTT. Its protein product is CASSLAPAGGADTQYF.

In this sample, this clonotype turned up many times. This sequence joins TRBV12-3 or TRBV12-4 and TRBJ2-7; unclear D gene. The CDR3 sequence is 12 residues long. With 3 bases removed from V and 7 bases from J, the gap between germline ends came to 10 bases. The chain's CDR3 is CASSFVSGEQYV. CDR3 coding DNA: TGTGCCAGCAGTTTCGTATCTGGAGAGCAGTACGTC.

This clonotype was observed at least ten times. V gene TRBV10-3 combines with J gene TRBJ2-1; D possibly corresponds to TRBD2 (7 bases). This CDR3 is 15 amino acids long. Between the trimmed V and J ends, which lost 7 bases and 3 bases, there was a span of 16 bases. CDR1 is ENHRY, CDR2 SYGVKD, per germline. The CDR3 protein is CAIKRGGELYNEQFF. The DNA for the CDR3 is TGTGCCATCAAGAGGGGGGGGGAGCTCTACAATGAGCAGTTCTTC.

Many counts were recorded for this clonotype. The CDR3 here is CATSDALAGGYNEQFF. In DNA, the CDR3 is TGTGCCACCAGTGATGCTCTAGCGGGGGGGTACAATGAGCAGTTCTTC. The rearrangement links TRBV24-1 to TRBJ2-1; TRBD2 matches 12 bases. CDR3 length equals 16 residues. V trimming: 3 bases; J trimming: 4 bases; junction bases outside the gene matches: 3. Germline-derived CDR1 and CDR2 are KGHDR and SFDVKD.

This clonotype was detected ten times or more. The rearrangement links TRBV12-3 or TRBV12-4 to TRBJ1-2, with D unresolved. CDR3 length equals 13 residues. Trimming took off 6 bases at V and 4 bases at J, with 12 bases between the two ends. As DNA, the CDR3 is TGTGCCAGCAGCCCATGGGGTCTCTATGGCTACACCTTC. It yields the protein CASSPWGLYGYTF.

This clonotype was observed at least ten times. This chain connects TRBV6-5 to TRBJ1-5; D is uncertain. The V gene's germline CDR1 is MNHEY and CDR2 SVGAGI. This CDR3 is 14 amino acids long. Trimming stripped 8 bases from V and 0 bases from J, with 11 bases between. The CDR3 loop reads CASGRTVSNQPQHF. CDR3 bases: TGTGCCAGCGGACGGACTGTTAGCAATCAGCCCCAGCATTTT.

The chain is built from TRBV6-1 and TRBJ2-3, with D possibly matching TRBD2 (7 bases). Trimming shortened V by 7 bases and J by 4 bases, and 15 bases separated the two germline ends. CDR1 and CDR2 (germline): MNHNS, SASEGT. This CDR3 spans 14 amino acids. CDR3 protein: CASTRGGDSDTQYF. In DNA form, the CDR3 reads TGTGCCAGCACCCGAGGGGGGGATTCAGATACGCAGTATTTT.

This clonotype was recorded at least ten times. The genes are TRBV6-5 and TRBJ2-2, with D possibly matching TRBD2 (5 bases). Trimming took off 2 bases at V and 7 bases at J, with 17 bases between the two ends. The germline gives CDR1 MNHEY, CDR2 SVGAGI. This CDR3 region has 16 residues. The CDR3 sequence: CASSYGEGPRDGELFF. The CDR3, as DNA: TGTGCCAGCAGTTACGGCGAAGGGCCCCGGGACGGGGAGCTGTTTTTT.

This clonotype was counted at least ten times. This CDR3 reads CASSWTGTASTGELFF. The CDR3 DNA reads TGCGCCAGCAGCTGGACCGGGACAGCATCCACCGGGGAGCTGTTTTTT. V gene TRBV5-1 combines with J gene TRBJ2-2; 7 bases are shared with TRBD1. The CDR3 consists of 16 residues. The germline CDR1 and CDR2 sequences are SGHRS and YFSETQ. The V and J ends lost 3 bases and 4 bases, in that order; junction bases with no gene match: 9.

This clonotype was recorded many times. The chain combines TRBV6-5 with TRBJ2-1; 8 bases match TRBD2. Germline V lookup: CDR1 MNHEY, CDR2 SVGAGI. V lost 6 bases and J lost 0; bases outside the gene matches: 4. The CDR3 sequence is 15 residues long. CDR3 region: CASRSSGGSYNEQFF. The CDR3 DNA is TGTGCCAGCAGATCAAGCGGGGGCTCCTACAATGAGCAGTTCTTC.

Note on this clonotype: One base away lies a much larger clone, so this may be a sequencing read error. V usage is TRBV7-2 and J usage is TRBJ2-3, with TRBD2 identical over 11 bases. This CDR3 comprises 14 residues. The V gene end was trimmed by 6 bases and the J gene end by 8 bases; junction bases not matched to a gene: 7. Germline V gives CDR1 SGHTA, CDR2 FQGNSA. CDR3 DNA sequence: TGTGCCAGCAGACTACTAGCGGGGGAGGGTACGCAGTATTTT. It codes for CASRLLAGEGTQYF.

This clonotype was recorded at least ten times. J is TRBJ1-2 and V is TRBV10-3; D not certain. V dropped 10 bases and J dropped 4 bases, with 16 bases sitting between them. Germline V gene lookup returns CDR1 ENHRY and CDR2 SYGVKD. The CDR3 runs 13 residues. This CDR3 is CATTPSRSYGYTF. The CDR3 nucleotides read TGTGCCACGACCCCCTCCAGGAGCTATGGCTACACCTTC.

This rearrangement joins TRBV11-3 to TRBJ2-5, with D tentatively TRBD1 or TRBD2 (5 bases each). Trimming removed 2 bases from V and 6 bases from J, with 13 bases in between. This CDR3 is built from 14 residues. CDR1 SGHNT and CDR2 YENEEA come from the germline V gene. The CDR3 bases are TGTGCCAGCAGCTTAAGCAGGGACGAGAAGACCCAGTACTTC. Residues: CASSLSRDEKTQYF.